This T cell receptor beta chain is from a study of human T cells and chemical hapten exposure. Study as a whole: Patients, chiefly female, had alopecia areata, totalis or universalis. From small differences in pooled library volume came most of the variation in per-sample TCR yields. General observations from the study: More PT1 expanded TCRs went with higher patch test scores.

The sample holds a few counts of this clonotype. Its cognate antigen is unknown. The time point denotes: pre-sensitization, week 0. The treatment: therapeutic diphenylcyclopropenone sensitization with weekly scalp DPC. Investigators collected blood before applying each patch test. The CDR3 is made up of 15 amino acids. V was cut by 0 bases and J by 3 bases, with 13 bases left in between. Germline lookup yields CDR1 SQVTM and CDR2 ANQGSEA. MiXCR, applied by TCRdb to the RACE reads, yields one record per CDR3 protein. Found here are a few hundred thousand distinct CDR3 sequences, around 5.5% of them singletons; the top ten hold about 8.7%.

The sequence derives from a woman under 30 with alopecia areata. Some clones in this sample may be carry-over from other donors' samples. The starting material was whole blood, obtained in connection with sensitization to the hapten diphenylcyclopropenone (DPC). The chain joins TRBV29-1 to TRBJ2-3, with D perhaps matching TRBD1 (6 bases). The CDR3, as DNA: TGCAGCGTTGAAGATGCAGGACAGACTACAGATACGCAGTATTTT. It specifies CSVEDAGQTTDTQYF.